A single sample is the source of the 17 T cell receptor beta chains below, sequenced in a study of beta chain features in type 1 diabetes (dated by TCRdb to the late 2010s). The library was generated by the immunoSEQ multiplex PCR assay. The entire amount of isolated RNA was reverse transcribed using the High Capacity cDNA Reverse Transcription Kit, so the sequenced TCRB transcripts were expressed ones. In TCRdb, the immuneACCESS table is reduced to in-frame sequences with V and J assigned. These tables do not hold every clone; where another copy was compared, an unresolved V gene accounts for under half, and the others remain unexplained. This sample gives 130,000 to 150,000 clones in total; 7% to 10% of them show up just once. The top ten constitute roughly 0.69% of the sample. The specimen sequenced was central memory CD4+ T cells from blood. The receptor source for this set is a man between 18 and 35 years old in good health.

This clone was seen only a few times. This rearrangement joins TRBV5-1 to TRBJ2-3, with D possibly TRBD2 on 5 matching bases. Trimming left V 4 bases short and J 4 bases short, with 22 bases between. CDR1 is SGHRS, CDR2 YFSETQ, per germline. The CDR3 sequence is 17 residues long. Here the CDR3 DNA reads TGCGCCAGCAGCCCCCCTTTAGAGCGGCCAGTGTCAGATACGCAGTATTTT. Protein sequence: CASSPPLERPVSDTQYF.

This clone has only a few counts. The same CDR3 can be traced to other DNA sequences in this sample. The genes are TRBV6-5 and TRBJ1-2, with TRBD1 matching over 12 bases. The junction had 3 bases not matched to a gene; V was cut back by 5 bases and J by 8 bases. This CDR3 region has 13 residues. In germline, CDR1 is MNHEY, CDR2 SVGAGI. The CDR3 loop is CASSPGTGGGYTF. For the CDR3, the DNA is TGTGCCAGCAGTCCCGGGACAGGGGGCGGCTACACCTTC.

The genes are TRBV6-9 and TRBJ1-3, with TRBD1 matching 7 bases. V was pared by 7 bases and J by 0 bases, with 6 bases of the junction left unmatched. This CDR3 spans 15 amino acids. CDR1 MNHGY and CDR2 SVAAGI come from the germline V gene. The chain's CDR3 is CASNPGGYSGNTIYF. Written as DNA, the CDR3 is TGTGCCAGCAACCCAGGGGGTTACTCTGGAAACACCATATATTTT.

This clone was seen a handful of times. The chain links TRBV5-4 to TRBJ1-2; D may be TRBD1 (6 bases). This CDR3 region has 14 residues. V was cut by 1 base and J by 4 bases, with 11 bases left in between. Per the germline V gene, CDR1 is SGHNT and CDR2 is YYREEE (reference sequence). CDR3 residues: CASSLPGTPYGYTF. The CDR3 DNA is TGTGCCAGCAGCTTGCCTGGGACACCCTATGGCTACACCTTC.

This clone was observed a handful of times. V gene TRBV30 combines with J gene TRBJ1-2; no clear D. Deletions cut 4 bases from V and 5 bases from J, with 8 bases between. The CDR3 length is 11 residues. Looked up from germline, CDR1 is GTSNPN and CDR2 is SVGIG (reference sequence). CDR3 sequence reads: CAWTRLYGYTF. The CDR3 DNA reads TGTGCCTGGACGCGACTATATGGCTACACCTTC.

This clone was detected only a few times. The V gene is TRBV25-1, the J gene TRBJ2-3, with 8 positions matching TRBD2. The CDR3 spans 18 residues. Germline CDR1 and CDR2: MGHDK and SYGVNS. Unmatched junction bases numbered 16, after V lost 6 bases and J lost 2 bases. CDR3 protein: CASSARGRAGGHTDTQYF. The CDR3 nucleotides are TGTGCCAGCAGCGCCCGGGGAAGGGCGGGGGGACACACAGATACGCAGTATTTT.

In this sample, this clone turned up a few times. The V and J genes are TRBV19 and TRBJ2-1, with 9 bases matching TRBD1. V lost 1 base and J lost 5; bases outside the gene matches: 0. The CDR3 is 14 residues long. Germline loops: CDR1 LNHDA, CDR2 SQIVND (reference sequence). CDR3 amino acids: CASSIGDRDNEQFF. For the CDR3, the DNA is TGTGCCAGTAGTATAGGGGACAGGGACAATGAGCAGTTCTTC.

This clone came up a few times. The chain couples TRBV7-6 to TRBJ2-2; TRBD2 might be the D (6 bases). Germline CDR1 SGHVS, CDR2 FNYEAQ. Trimming pared 2 bases from V and 5 bases from J, leaving 12 bases between. This CDR3 region has 15 residues. CDR3 nucleotide sequence: TGTGCCAGCAGCTTACGGACGGCGGGGACCGGGGAGCTGTTTTTT. It encodes CASSLRTAGTGELFF.

The V call is TRBV5-1, the J call TRBJ1-4, with TRBD1 as a possible D gene (6 bases). This CDR3 is 16 amino acids long. The ends were cut back, 4 bases at V and 0 bases at J, with 13 bases in the middle. From germline, CDR1 is SGHRS and CDR2 YFSETQ. The CDR3 nucleotides read TGCGCCAGCAGCCAGGGACAATCGGCAACTAATGAAAAACTGTTTTTT. Residues: CASSQGQSATNEKLFF.

This clone has more than one count but fewer than ten. The chain has TRBV7-3 and TRBJ2-1; TRBD2 agrees at 8 bases. The CDR3 contains 15 residues. V lost 5 bases and J lost 9; bases outside the gene matches: 12. Germline assignment: CDR1 SGHTA and CDR2 FQGTGA. CDR3 DNA: TGTGCCAGCAGCCTTACCGGGGGGGAAAGGGGTGAGCAGTTCTTC. Its translation: CASSLTGGERGEQFF.

In its sample, this clone was seen a few times. V usage is TRBV7-2 and J usage is TRBJ2-1; no definite D call. Germline CDR1 reads SGHTA; CDR2 reads FQGNSA. The V and J ends lost 7 bases and 0 bases respectively, with 13 bases between them. The CDR3 covers 15 residues. In DNA form, the CDR3 reads TGTGCCAGCACCTCTATGATGAGCTCCTACAATGAGCAGTTCTTC. It yields the protein CASTSMMSSYNEQFF.

This clone was detected only a few times. The rearrangement joins TRBV6-6 to TRBJ2-3, with a possible D match to TRBD2 (5 bases). This CDR3 is 13 amino acids long. Looked up from germline, CDR1 is MNHNY and CDR2 is SVGAGI (reference sequence). The V and J ends lost 8 bases and 8 bases respectively, with 17 bases between them. CDR3 sequence: CASCQQLVGTQYF. DNA for the CDR3: TGTGCCAGCTGCCAACAACTAGTCGGTACGCAGTATTTT.

This clone was observed a single time. The rearrangement links TRBV19 to TRBJ1-1; the D gene is possibly TRBD1 (5 bases). The CDR3 extends over 14 amino acids. Germline CDR1 is LNHDA and CDR2 is SQIVND (reference sequence). V lost 2 bases, J lost 5 bases, and 12 bases lay in between. The CDR3 is CASSIRHGGTEAFF. The CDR3 nucleotides read TGTGCCAGTAGTATACGCCATGGGGGGACTGAAGCTTTCTTT.

This clone was seen a handful of times. This chain uses TRBV11-3 with TRBJ2-5, with 7 bases fitting TRBD2. The V and J ends lost 7 bases and 0 bases, in that order; junction bases with no gene match: 5. Germline V lookup: CDR1 SGHNT, CDR2 YENEEA. The CDR3 sequence is 14 residues long. CDR3 sequence: CASTRGVYQETQYF. The CDR3 coding sequence is TGTGCCAGCACCCGGGGGGTTTACCAAGAGACCCAGTACTTC.

The chain recombines TRBV7-9 with TRBJ1-4; D not resolved. The CDR3 totals 15 residues. V lost 6 bases and J lost 5, with 16 bases in between. Germline V CDR1 and CDR2: SEHNR, FQNEAQ (reference sequence). CDR3 DNA sequence: TGTGCCAGCAGTTCAGCGGGGAGTGCAAATGAAAAACTGTTTTTT. Translated: CASSSAGSANEKLFF.

This clone was picked up a small number of times. The V gene is TRBV9, the J gene TRBJ1-6; D uncertain. Germline V gene data show CDR1 as SGDLS and CDR2 as YYNGEE. Trimming removed 4 bases from V and 5 bases from J, with 13 bases in between. The CDR3 is 15 amino acids. DNA of the CDR3: TGTGCCAGCAGCCTGGAGGGAGGGAATAATTCACCCCTCCACTTT. Protein sequence: CASSLEGGNNSPLHF.

The chain carries TRBV28 and TRBJ2-6; weak D call: TRBD2 (6 bases). The germline V gene has CDR1 MDHEN and CDR2 SYDVKM. Trimming took off 7 bases at V and 1 base at J, with 14 bases between the two ends. CDR3 length: 16 amino acids. DNA of the CDR3: TGTGCCAGCACGGTAGGAGGGGCGTCTGGGGCCAACGTCCTGACTTTC. This gives the protein CASTVGGASGANVLTF.